This TCR beta chain appears in the sequencing data of a study of control samples from healthy donors and cancer patients. The ends were cut back, 5 bases at V and 3 bases at J, with 16 bases in the middle. CDR1 and CDR2 (germline): SGHTA, FQGNSA. This CDR3 contains 15 residues. Measured with immunoSEQ multiplex PCR; TCRdb has only the in-frame clones, and not every one. The table records 170,000 or so clones, roughly 94% of them present only once. The chain recombines TRBV7-2 with TRBJ2-5, with D uncertain. The material sequenced was blood. This sequence originates from a woman under 30 in good health. The DNA of the CDR3 is TGTGCCAGCAGCCCGCGTCGCTGGACGGAAGAGACCCAGTACTTC. This codes for CASSPRRWTEETQYF.